The rows below give T cell receptor beta chains drawn from one sample of a study of early T cells in non-severe SARS-CoV-2 infection. TCRdb called the 5' RACE reads again in MiXCR, with one record for every CDR3 protein. Among 55,000 or so distinct CDR3 sequences, roughly 6.8% were seen once, and the ten largest hold over 3.5%. Sequencing input: whole blood. These receptors originate from an adult who was a healthcare worker with PCR-confirmed SARS-CoV-2 infection or an uninfected control (not recorded which). CDR3s include the opening cysteine and the closing phenylalanine or tryptophan. A D gene is named only where the DNA matches it firmly. Rows give clone size only sometimes, using once, few, many, or a class for an expanded clone.

j_gene | v_gene | abundance | d_gene | CDR3aa | CDR3nt
TRBJ2-3 | TRBV29-1 | few | - | CSVDPGADTQYF | TGCAGCGTTGATCCGGGGGCAGATACGCAGTATTTT
TRBJ2-5 | TRBV29-1 | many | - | CSVAVGQETQYF | TGCAGCGTTGCGGTAGGTCAAGAGACCCAGTACTTC
TRBJ1-4 | TRBV6-5 | many | - | CASSYSAIKNEKLFF | TGTGCCAGCAGTTACTCCGCTATTAAAAATGAAAAACTGTTTTTT
TRBJ2-1 | TRBV18 | few | - | CASSPGSSYNEQFF | TGTGCCAGCTCACCGGGGAGCTCCTACAATGAGCAGTTCTTC
TRBJ2-7 | TRBV7-6 | - | TRBD2 | CASSLAGSGVGEQYF | TGTGCCAGCAGCTTAGCGGGGAGCGGGGTAGGCGAACAGTACTTC
TRBJ1-1 | TRBV5-1 | - | - | CASSLLNYGTEAFF | TGCGCCAGCAGCTTGTTAAATTATGGCACTGAAGCTTTCTTT
TRBJ1-2 | TRBV3-2 | few | - | CASSQGYYGYTF | TGTGCCAGCAGCCAAGGTTACTATGGCTACACCTTC
TRBJ1-6 | TRBV12-3/TRBV12-4 | - | - | CASSLNGISANSPLHF | TGTGCCAGCAGCCTGAACGGGATCTCTGCGAATTCACCCCTCCACTTT
TRBJ1-2 | TRBV28 | few | - | CASRILREYTF | TGTGCCAGCAGAATCCTGCGGGAGTACACCTTC
TRBJ2-3 | TRBV19 | many | - | CASRQSGDTQYF | TGTGCCAGCCGTCAAAGCGGAGATACGCAGTATTTT
TRBJ2-1 | TRBV20-1 | once | - | CSASEGNYEQFF | TGCAGTGCTAGTGAGGGTAACTACGAGCAGTTCTTC
TRBJ1-2 | TRBV28 | many | TRBD1 | CASSLSRQGNSGYTF | TGTGCCAGCAGTTTATCCCGACAGGGGAATAGCGGCTACACCTTC
TRBJ1-2 | TRBV18 | - | TRBD1 | CASSPPVGTDYGYTF | TGTGCCAGCTCACCACCGGTTGGGACAGACTATGGCTACACCTTC
TRBJ1-1 | TRBV29-1 | many | - | CSVVGPSTEAFF | TGCAGCGTTGTGGGACCGTCCACTGAAGCTTTCTTT
TRBJ1-4 | TRBV12-3/TRBV12-4 | many | - | CASSLMVADVNEKLFF | TGTGCCAGCAGTTTAATGGTAGCAGACGTAAATGAAAAACTGTTTTTT
TRBJ2-7 | TRBV6-1 | many | - | CASSVQGILDYEQYF | TGTGCCAGCAGTGTGCAGGGGATCCTGGACTACGAGCAGTACTTC
TRBJ2-3 | TRBV20-1 | many | - | CSARDPRLATDTQYF | TGCAGTGCTAGAGATCCCCGGCTAGCTACAGATACGCAGTATTTT
TRBJ2-1 | TRBV6-2/TRBV6-3 | many | - | CASSYSLGGGDYNEQFF | TGTGCCAGCAGTTACTCGTTGGGCGGGGGCGATTACAATGAGCAGTTCTTC
TRBJ2-5 | TRBV2 | few | TRBD2 | CASSERTSRRGETQYF | TGTGCCAGCAGTGAAAGGACTAGCCGGCGAGGAGAGACCCAGTACTTC
TRBJ1-5 | TRBV7-2 | many | - | CASSLDRGNQPQHF | TGTGCCAGCAGCTTAGACAGGGGCAATCAGCCCCAGCATTTT
TRBJ2-6 | TRBV12-3/TRBV12-4 | many | - | CASSPSGRTSGANVLTF | TGTGCCAGCAGTCCCTCGGGCAGAACCTCTGGGGCCAACGTCCTGACTTTC
TRBJ2-1 | TRBV12-3/TRBV12-4 | - | TRBD2 | CASSLRTSGGNEQFF | TGTGCCAGCAGTCTTCGGACTAGCGGGGGGAATGAGCAGTTCTTC